The sequence of this TCR beta chain was determined in a study of blood T cell repertoires in COVID-19. Authors' data handling: Reference gene primer amplification gave estimated nucleated cell counts. TCRdb keeps only in-frame clones here, not all; method: immunoSEQ multiplex PCR. The V and J calls and clone size are taken from that table; D and trimming were inferred from the DNA. The sample has fewer than 400,000 clones; 85% are singletons. This clone was observed once. V shed 6 bases and J 0 bases; nucleotides not matched to a gene: 5. CDR3 length: 15 amino acids. Germline V gene lookup returns CDR1 LNHDA and CDR2 SQIVND (reference sequence).

Material: peripheral blood. This receptor was identified in a woman under 30 with acute or convalescent COVID-19. This sequence joins TRBV19 and TRBJ2-7, with 10 bases fitting TRBD1. The CDR3 sequence: CASRNRDRGSYEQYF. CDR3 sequence (DNA): TGTGCCAGTAGGAACCGGGACAGGGGCTCCTACGAGCAGTACTTC. Variable domain in full (rest from reference TRBV19 and TRBJ2-7): DGGITQSPKYLFRKEGQNVTLSCEQNLNHDAMYWYRQDPGQGLRLIYYSQIVNDFQKGDIAEGYSVSREKKESFPLTVTSAQKNPTAFYLCASRNRDRGSYEQYFGPGTRLTVT.